This note documents a single TCR beta chain sequence. Antigen: not known. These data belong to a study of T cell responses to AZD1222 COVID-19 vaccine. Findings and caveats of the study: In the spike-specific TCR repertoire, nearly half reportedly target unmutated variant regions. White British donors predominated, females outnumbered males, and clonal diversity was possibly underestimated.

CDR1 and CDR2 from the germline V gene are MNHEY and SMNVEV (reference sequence). V was shortened by 5 bases and J by 0 bases, with 11 bases between the two germline ends. The CDR3 sequence is 15 residues long. Libraries were prepared by immunoSEQ multiplex PCR; TCRdb keeps only in-frame clonotypes and omits some of them. The top ten clones hold around 4.5% of a sample with under 200,000 clones, 88% of them seen once. Some second doses came at about 4 weeks and others at about 12 weeks; these were pooled. The source was peripheral blood, collected 28 days after the second AZD1222 dose. This sequence originates from an adult who received the AZD1222 COVID-19 vaccine. The chain links TRBV27 to TRBJ1-5, with D unclear. CDR3 coding DNA: TGTGCCAGCAGTACCTACAGTGATAGCAATCAGCCCCAGCATTTT. Translating gives CASSTYSDSNQPQHF.